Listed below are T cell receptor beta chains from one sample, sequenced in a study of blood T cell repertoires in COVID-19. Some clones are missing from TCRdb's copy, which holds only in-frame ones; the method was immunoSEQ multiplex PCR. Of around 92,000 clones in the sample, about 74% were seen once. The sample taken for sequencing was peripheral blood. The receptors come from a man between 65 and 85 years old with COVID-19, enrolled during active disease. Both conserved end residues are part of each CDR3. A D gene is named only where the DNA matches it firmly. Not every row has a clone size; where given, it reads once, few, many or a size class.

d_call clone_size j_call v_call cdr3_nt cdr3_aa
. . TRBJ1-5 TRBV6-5 TGTGCCAGCAGTTACTCTGGAGGGGCCCGTCAGCCCCAGCATTTT CASSYSGGARQPQHF
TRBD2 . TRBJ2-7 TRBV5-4 TGTGCCAGCAGCCCCCGGGGGGATACGACCTACGAGCAGTACTTC CASSPRGDTTYEQYF
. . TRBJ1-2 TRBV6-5 TGTGCCAGCAGTTTAGACAGCACCGCGAGGGGCTACACCTTC CASSLDSTARGYTF
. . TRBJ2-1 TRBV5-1 TGCGCCAGCAGCTTCGCTAACTACAATGAGCAGTTCTTC CASSFANYNEQFF
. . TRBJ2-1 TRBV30 TGTGCCTGGATGAGTAGGCTAGCCTACAATGAGCAGTTCTTC CAWMSRLAYNEQFF
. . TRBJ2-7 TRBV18 TGTGCCAGCTCACCACCTTCTAGAGGTCGGCTATCCTACGAGCAGTACTTC CASSPPSRGRLSYEQYF
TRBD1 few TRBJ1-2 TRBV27 TGTGCCAGCAGTTTATCGTCCAGGGGGGCGGGTGGCTACACCTTC CASSLSSRGAGGYTF
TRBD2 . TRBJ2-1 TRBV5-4 TGTGCCAGCAGCTTAGGTCTAGCGGGAGGGTCTGAGCAGTTCTTC CASSLGLAGGSEQFF
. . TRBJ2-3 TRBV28 TGTGCCAGCAGGTCCGACAGGCCTCTTAGGGATACGCAGTATTTT CASRSDRPLRDTQYF
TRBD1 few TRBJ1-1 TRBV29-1 TGCAGCGTTGAGGAACAGGGGGCGCCTGAAGCTTTCTTT CSVEEQGAPEAFF
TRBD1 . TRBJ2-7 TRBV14 TGTGCCAGCAGCCAAGGCAGGGGGGACAGGGGCTCCTACGAGCAGTACTTC CASSQGRGDRGSYEQYF
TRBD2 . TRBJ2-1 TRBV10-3 TGTGCCATCAGTGAGTCGAGACTAGCGGGAGACAATGAGCAGTTCTTC CAISESRLAGDNEQFF
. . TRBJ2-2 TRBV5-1 TGCGCCAGCAGCTTGGCCGTGACAGGTTACACCGGGGAGCTGTTTTTT CASSLAVTGYTGELFF
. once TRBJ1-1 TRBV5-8 TGTGCCAGCAGCTACCGGACAGTATTGAACACTGAAGCTTTCTTT CASSYRTVLNTEAFF
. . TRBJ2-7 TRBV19 TGTGCCAGTAGTACCGGACAGACCTACGAGCAGTACTTC CASSTGQTYEQYF
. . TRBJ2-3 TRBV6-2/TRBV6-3 TGTGCCAGCAGTTCTGACTCTAGCACAGATACGCAGTATTTT CASSSDSSTDTQYF
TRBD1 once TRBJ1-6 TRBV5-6 TGTGCCAGCAGCTTGGGCTTCGGACAGGGGAATTCACCCCTCCACTTT CASSLGFGQGNSPLHF
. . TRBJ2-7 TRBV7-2 TGTGCCAGCAGCTTAGGTTTTTCGAGCAGGAAGAGCTCCTACGAGCAGTACTTC CASSLGFSSRKSSYEQYF
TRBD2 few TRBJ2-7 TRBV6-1 TGTGCCAGCAGTGAAAGGGTGATCATAGCGGGAGTGGTGTACGAGCAGTACTTC CASSERVIIAGVVYEQYF
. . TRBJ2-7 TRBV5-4 TGTGCCAGCAGACCCGGCCGGGACTCTGGACTCGAGCAGTACTTC CASRPGRDSGLEQYF
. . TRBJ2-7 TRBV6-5 TGTGCCAGCAGTTACAGACAGGAGGAGCAGTACTTC CASSYRQEEQYF
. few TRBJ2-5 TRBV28 TGTGCCAGCAGTTTTTTAGCTACTCAAGTGACCCAGTACTTC CASSFLATQVTQYF
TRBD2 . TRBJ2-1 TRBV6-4 TGTGCCAGCAGTACTAGCGCCTACAATGAGCAGTTCTTC CASSTSAYNEQFF
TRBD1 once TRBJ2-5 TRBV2 TGTGCCAGCCGCGTTACTCCGGGACAGGGGGCAGGCGAGACCCAGTACTTC CASRVTPGQGAGETQYF
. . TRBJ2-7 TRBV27 TGTGCCAGCAGTTGGGGTTGGGACCACGGGACTCCTGCCTACGAGCAGTACTTC CASSWGWDHGTPAYEQYF
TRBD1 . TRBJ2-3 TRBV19 TGTGCCAGTAGTAGGGACAGGGGGACCACTAGCACAGATACGCAGTATTTT CASSRDRGTTSTDTQYF
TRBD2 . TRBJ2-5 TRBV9 TGTGCCAGCAGCGTTGCGGGAGTTGCAGAGACCCAGTACTTC CASSVAGVAETQYF